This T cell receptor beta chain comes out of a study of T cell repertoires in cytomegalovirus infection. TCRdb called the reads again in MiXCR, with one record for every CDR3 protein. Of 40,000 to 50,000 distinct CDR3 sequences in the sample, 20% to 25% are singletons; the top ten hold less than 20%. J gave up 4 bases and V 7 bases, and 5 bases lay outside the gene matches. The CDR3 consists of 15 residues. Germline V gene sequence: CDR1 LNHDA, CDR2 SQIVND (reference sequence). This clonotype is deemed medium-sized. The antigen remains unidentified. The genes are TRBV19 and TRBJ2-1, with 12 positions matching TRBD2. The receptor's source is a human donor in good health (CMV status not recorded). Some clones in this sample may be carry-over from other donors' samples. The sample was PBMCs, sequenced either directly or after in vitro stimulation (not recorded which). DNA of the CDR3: TGTGCCAGTACCCGAGGACTAGCGGGATACAATGAGCAGTTCTTC. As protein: CASTRGLAGYNEQFF.